The 5 T cell receptor beta chains listed next were all sequenced from one sample in a study of CD8+ T cells in alopecia areata. Isolated RNA was reverse transcribed into cDNA used as the sequencing template. The protocol was immunoSEQ multiplex PCR, while the TCRdb copy is restricted to in-frame clones and leaves out a portion. The table has around 7,500 clones, around 74% seen once. Samples from alopecia areata patients were lesional scalp punch biopsies and peripheral blood. The starting material was skin, obtained at week 0. These receptors were taken from a human donor with alopecia areata.

This clone is a singleton in its sample. CDR3 DNA sequence: TGTGCCAGTAGGGTCGAGGTAAACTATGGCTACACCTTC. Its translation: CASRVEVNYGYTF. The chain combines TRBV19 with TRBJ1-2; D unclear. V lost 6 bases, J lost 2 bases, and 10 bases lay in between. CDR3 size: 13 residues. CDR1 and CDR2 (germline): LNHDA, SQIVND (reference sequence).

This rearrangement joins TRBV11-2 to TRBJ1-1, with D perhaps TRBD1 (6 bases). The V end was cut by 3 bases, the J end by 5 bases, with 16 bases between. CDR3 length: 15 residues. Germline lookup yields CDR1 SGHAT and CDR2 FQNNGV. The CDR3: CASSFQTGVGTEAFF. CDR3 in DNA: TGTGCCAGCAGCTTCCAGACAGGAGTCGGGACTGAAGCTTTCTTT.

V is TRBV29-1 and J is TRBJ1-6, with D unresolved. V was cut by 4 bases and J by 8 bases, with 12 bases left in between. CDR1 SQVTM and CDR2 ANQGSEA come from the germline V gene. The CDR3 length is 13 residues. CDR3 residues: CSVAQSLDSPLHF. DNA for the CDR3: TGCAGCGTTGCCCAGTCTCTAGATTCACCCCTCCACTTT.

The chain has TRBV7-9 and TRBJ1-1; D perhaps matches TRBD1 (5 bases). The CDR3 is 15 amino acids. V was trimmed by 1 base and J by 1 base, leaving 10 bases between them. The germline gives CDR1 SEHNR, CDR2 FQNEAQ (reference sequence). The CDR3, as DNA: TGTGCCAGCAGCTTAGTGTCAGGGAAGAACACTGAAGCTTTCTTT. It codes for CASSLVSGKNTEAFF.

The genes are TRBV28 and TRBJ1-5; D not certain. V lost 3 bases to trimming and J lost 5 bases, with 5 bases between them. Germline lookup yields CDR1 MDHEN and CDR2 SYDVKM. The CDR3 runs to 12 residues. In DNA form, the CDR3 reads TGTGCCAGCAGTTTGGTTGATCAGCCCCAGCATTTT. Protein: CASSLVDQPQHF.